The 16 T cell receptor beta chains listed next were all sequenced from one sample in a study of CD8 T cells in ankylosing spondylitis. TCRdb fed the 5' RACE reads into MiXCR, producing one record per CDR3 protein. The sample lists about 200,000 distinct CDR3 sequences, roughly 25% seen once, with about 6.2% in the top ten. Material for sequencing was blood, either unsorted or a sorted T cell fraction (not recorded which). Every receptor here comes from a male donor with ankylosing spondylitis or in good health (not recorded which).

The V and J genes are TRBV6-5 and TRBJ1-2; D remains unclear. CDR1 MNHEY and CDR2 SVGAGI come from the germline V gene. CDR3 length equals 15 residues. V shed 2 bases and J shed 5 bases, with 15 bases lying between them. The CDR3 protein is CASSYDVGSRYGYTF. Here the CDR3 DNA reads TGTGCCAGCAGTTACGATGTCGGATCGCGATATGGCTACACCTTC.

With regard to this clonotype: This may arise from a read error, as a much more abundant clone is one base away. The chain joins TRBV5-1 to TRBJ2-1; 9 bases agree with TRBD1. V lost 4 bases and J lost 7; bases outside the gene matches: 6. Germline lookup yields CDR1 SGHRS and CDR2 YFSETQ. There are 14 residues in the CDR3. The CDR3 is CASSPGQGKNEQFF. The CDR3, as DNA: TGCGCCAGCAGCCCGGGACAGGGTAAAAATGAGCAGTTCTTC.

This clonotype was seen only a few times. CDR3 bases: TGTGCCAGCAGTTTATATGGGGATAAAGCCTACGAGCAGTACTTC. Protein product: CASSLYGDKAYEQYF. The chain links TRBV28 to TRBJ2-7; unclear D gene. Looked up from germline, CDR1 is MDHEN and CDR2 is SYDVKM. V gave up 1 base and J gave up 2 bases, with 12 bases separating them. The CDR3 loop spans 15 amino acids. The full variable domain, its missing parts supplied by reference TRBV28 and TRBJ2-7, is DVKVTQSSRYLVKRTGEKVFLECVQDMDHENMFWYRQDPGLGLRLIYFSYDVKMKEKGDIPEGYSVSREKKERFSLILESASTNQTSMYLCASSLYGDKAYEQYFGPGTRLTVT.

J is TRBJ2-5 and V is TRBV6-4; 10 bases map to TRBD2. This CDR3 has 17 residues. V trimming: 0 bases; J trimming: 5 bases; junction bases outside the gene matches: 9. Germline V gives CDR1 MRHNA, CDR2 SNTAGT. The CDR3 DNA reads as TGTGCCAGCAGTGACTCCCTTGCTAGCGGGAGACGGGAGACCCAGTACTTC. This sequence encodes CASSDSLASGRRETQYF.

The V and J genes are TRBV20-1 and TRBJ2-3; TRBD2 matches at 7 bases. CDR3 size: 15 residues. Germline V gene sequence: CDR1 DFQATT, CDR2 SNEGSKA (reference sequence). After removal of 3 bases from V and 1 base from J, the junction contained 7 bases not matched to a gene. The CDR3 nucleotides are TGCAGTGCTAGTAAAGGCGGGAGTGGCACAGATACGCAGTATTTT. Translated, it gives CSASKGGSGTDTQYF.

The table lists this clonotype with many counts. The chain combines TRBV6-6 with TRBJ2-7, with D unclear. The germline V gene encodes CDR1 MNHNY and CDR2 SVGAGI (reference sequence). V lost 6 bases and J 3 bases, leaving 6 bases between the germline ends. The CDR3 contains 11 residues. CDR3 coding DNA: TGTGCCAGCAGACTCAACTACGAGCAGTACTTC. Its protein is CASRLNYEQYF.

This clonotype came up many times. The chain links TRBV12-3 or TRBV12-4 to TRBJ2-5, with TRBD2 matching over 11 bases. V lost 7 bases and J lost 7; bases outside the gene matches: 14. This CDR3 has 16 amino acids. CDR3 DNA sequence: TGTGCCAGCACCTACGCCGGACTAGCGGGCCGGGGGACCCAGTACTTC. Amino acid sequence: CASTYAGLAGRGTQYF.

This clonotype has a count of ten or more. The chain is built from TRBV2 and TRBJ1-1; D is unresolved. Trimming stripped 0 bases from V and 5 bases from J, with 7 bases between. This CDR3 is built from 13 residues. Germline assignment: CDR1 SNHLY and CDR2 FYNNEI. In DNA, the CDR3 is TGTGCCAGCAGTGAAGCTAAAGTTACTGAAGCTTTCTTT. Translation gives CASSEAKVTEAFF.

J is TRBJ1-2 and V is TRBV18; tentatively, D is TRBD1 (6 bases). Trimming stripped 3 bases from V and 8 bases from J, with 10 bases between. CDR3 length: 12 residues. Germline CDR1 reads KGHSH; CDR2 reads LQKENI. CDR3 coding DNA: TGTGCCAGCTCACCGTGGACAGACGGCTACACCTTC. Encoded protein: CASSPWTDGYTF.

The chain uses TRBV29-1 and TRBJ2-5; TRBD2 aligns across 11 bases. Unmatched junction bases numbered 12, after V lost 4 bases and J lost 5 bases. The germline V gene encodes CDR1 SQVTM and CDR2 ANQGSEA. This CDR3 spans 16 amino acids. The DNA for the CDR3 is TGCAGCGTTGGTTACACTAGCGGGAGTCGTGGTGAGACCCAGTACTTC. Translated: CSVGYTSGSRGETQYF.

The chain is built from TRBV20-1 and TRBJ2-3; TRBD1 agrees at 9 bases. Germline CDR1 and CDR2: DFQATT and SNEGSKA (reference sequence). Germline trimming cut 4 bases from V and 2 bases from J; bases unmatched to any gene: 7. The CDR3 totals 15 residues. The CDR3, as DNA: TGCAGTGCTACCTTGGACAGGGGAGACACAGATACGCAGTATTTT. This gives the protein CSATLDRGDTDTQYF.

In regard to this clonotype: This may arise from a read error, as a much more abundant clone is one base away. V is TRBV20-1 and J is TRBJ2-5; D is uncertain. V lost 2 bases and J lost 3, with 10 bases in between. Germline assignment: CDR1 DFQATT and CDR2 SNEGSKA (reference sequence). CDR3 size: 13 residues. CDR3 in amino acids: CSARLDLEETQYF. The CDR3 coding sequence is TGCAGTGCTAGACTGGACCTAGAAGAGACCCAGTACTTC.

Many counts were recorded for this clonotype. Its ends do not fully match the called genes, so a read error is possible. V usage is TRBV4-2 and J usage is TRBJ2-3, with TRBD2 matching over 9 bases. CDR1 is LGHNA, CDR2 YNFKEQ, per germline. The CDR3 is made up of 16 amino acids. The chain's CDR3 is CASSQDLAGGTDTQYF. DNA for the CDR3: TGCGCCAGCAGCCAAGATTTAGCGGGAGGCACAGATACGCAGTATTTT.

This clonotype was seen repeatedly, ten times or more. The rearrangement links TRBV20-1 to TRBJ2-3, with a tentative D call TRBD2 (5 bases). Trimming stripped 5 bases from V and 1 base from J, with 16 bases between. The CDR3 sequence is 15 residues long. Germline CDR1 is DFQATT and CDR2 is SNEGSKA (reference sequence). Written as DNA, the CDR3 is TGCAGTGCTCCCATATCGGGGTTTGGCACAGATACGCAGTATTTT. As protein: CSAPISGFGTDTQYF.

The chain is built from TRBV20-1 and TRBJ1-1; D remains unclear. V was shortened by 6 bases and J by 1 base, with 18 bases between the two germline ends. Germline V gene sequence: CDR1 DFQATT, CDR2 SNEGSKA (reference sequence). This CDR3 spans 15 amino acids. For the CDR3, the DNA is TGCAGTGCCCCCAATGCTGGATCAACGAACACTGAAGCTTTCTTT. Amino acids: CSAPNAGSTNTEAFF.

This clonotype was detected ten times or more. The chain has TRBV10-3 and TRBJ2-1, with 11 bases matching TRBD2. Germline V gene sequence: CDR1 ENHRY, CDR2 SYGVKD. V shed 7 bases and J 8 bases; nucleotides not matched to a gene: 16. CDR3 length equals 17 residues. Here the CDR3 DNA reads TGTGCCATCAATGCGGCGAAAACTAGCGGGAGTCCAGATGAGCAGTTCTTC. Protein product: CAINAAKTSGSPDEQFF.